The 30 T cell receptor beta chains below all came from one sample that was sequenced in a study of blood T cell repertoires in COVID-19. Some clones are missing from TCRdb's copy, which holds only in-frame ones; the method was immunoSEQ multiplex PCR. Of around 300,000 clones listed, more than 70% were seen once; the top ten hold 2.5% to 3%. The specimen was peripheral blood. Every receptor here comes from a man aged 25 to 40 with active or convalescent COVID-19.

The chain carries TRBV7-6 and TRBJ2-2; D gene unclear. Trimming stripped 5 bases from V and 5 bases from J, with 12 bases between. This CDR3 has 14 amino acids. Per the germline V gene, CDR1 is SGHVS and CDR2 is FNYEAQ. CDR3 residues: CASSLKRETGELFF. The DNA for the CDR3 is TGTGCCAGCAGCCTGAAGAGAGAGACCGGGGAGCTGTTTTTT.

The J gene is TRBJ1-1, the V gene TRBV5-1; 7 bases agree with TRBD1. V was clipped by 5 bases and J by 7 bases; unmatched bases: 8. The germline V gene has CDR1 SGHRS and CDR2 YFSETQ. The CDR3 length is 13 residues. CDR3 bases: TGCGCCAGCAGTCATTACCGGGACAGTGAAGCTTTCTTT. Its translation: CASSHYRDSEAFF.

J is TRBJ1-1 and V is TRBV7-9; D ambiguous. CDR3 length equals 10 residues. In germline, CDR1 is SEHNR, CDR2 FQNEAQ (reference sequence). Trimming cost V 5 bases and J 7 bases, with 5 bases left between them. The CDR3 DNA reads as TGTGCCAGCAGCGCGAATGAAGCTTTCTTT. This gives the protein CASSANEAFF. The variable domain in full, with the rest retrieved from reference TRBV7-9 and TRBJ1-1, is DTGVSQNPRHKITKRGQNVTFRCDPISEHNRLYWYRQTLGQGPEFLTYFQNEAQLEKSRLLSDRFSAERPKGSFSTLEIQRTEQGDSAMYLCASSANEAFFGQGTRLTVV.

The chain carries TRBV10-3 and TRBJ2-3, with 12 positions matching TRBD2. The CDR3 consists of 15 residues. Germline V gives CDR1 ENHRY, CDR2 SYGVKD. V lost 6 bases, J lost 6 bases, and 7 bases stayed unmatched. The CDR3 bases are TGTGCCATCAGGCCGACTAGCGGGAGTGTGGATACGCAGTATTTT. Residues: CAIRPTSGSVDTQYF.

This clone has a handful of counts. The genes are TRBV10-3 and TRBJ2-7; D not certain. CDR1 is ENHRY and CDR2 is SYGVKD in the germline V gene. The CDR3 spans 15 residues. V dropped 3 bases and J dropped 2 bases, with 14 bases sitting between them. The CDR3: CAISDHRTWAYEQYF. The CDR3 DNA reads as TGTGCCATCAGTGACCACAGAACGTGGGCCTACGAGCAGTACTTC.

J is TRBJ2-2 and V is TRBV29-1; perhaps TRBD1 as D (5 bases). V lost 3 bases, J lost 0 bases, and 14 bases lay in between. This CDR3 is built from 16 residues. Looked up from germline, CDR1 is SQVTM and CDR2 is ANQGSEA. CDR3 amino acids: CSVELGEQSNTGELFF. As DNA, the CDR3 is TGCAGCGTTGAGTTAGGGGAACAGTCGAACACCGGGGAGCTGTTTTTT.

The V call is TRBV5-1, the J call TRBJ1-6, with D unclear. This CDR3 is built from 15 residues. Between the trimmed V and J ends, which lost 4 bases and 2 bases, there was a span of 10 bases. The germline CDR1 and CDR2 sequences are SGHRS and YFSETQ. CDR3 nucleotides: TGCGCCAGCAGCCCGGATAGCGCCTATAATTCACCCCTCCACTTT. This sequence encodes CASSPDSAYNSPLHF.

The chain joins TRBV4-2 to TRBJ2-3; 14 nucleotides match TRBD2. This CDR3 has 19 amino acids. The V gene's germline CDR1 is LGHNA and CDR2 YNFKEQ. The ends lost 3 bases at V and 1 base at J; junction bases unmatched: 9. The CDR3 DNA reads TGTGCCAGCAGCCAGGAGACTTTGGGACTAGCGGGGGGCACAGATACGCAGTATTTT. Translated, it gives CASSQETLGLAGGTDTQYF.

The chain links TRBV11-2 to TRBJ2-2; the match to TRBD2 covers 8 bases. The CDR3 spans 16 residues. The V segment lost 5 bases and the J segment 0 bases; nucleotides outside the gene matches: 5. Germline CDR1 and CDR2: SGHAT and FQNNGV. CDR3: CASSLNSGTNTGELFF. CDR3 sequence (DNA): TGTGCCAGCAGCCTTAATAGCGGGACGAACACCGGGGAGCTGTTTTTT.

This clone has only a few counts. This sequence joins TRBV7-9 and TRBJ1-4; perhaps TRBD1 as D (5 bases). V was pared by 6 bases and J by 13 bases, with 15 bases between. CDR1 and CDR2 from the germline V gene are SEHNR and FQNEAQ (reference sequence). This CDR3 is 12 amino acids long. The chain's CDR3 is CASSSTPTGLFF. Written as DNA, the CDR3 is TGTGCCAGCAGTTCGACCCCCACAGGACTGTTTTTT. Complete variable domain (other parts from reference TRBV7-9 and TRBJ1-4): DTGVSQNPRHKITKRGQNVTFRCDPISEHNRLYWYRQTLGQGPEFLTYFQNEAQLEKSRLLSDRFSAERPKGSFSTLEIQRTEQGDSAMYLCASSSTPTGLFFGSGTQLSVL.

In this sample, this clone turned up once. The chain joins TRBV3-1 (or the pseudogene TRBV3-2) to TRBJ2-5; 7 bases match TRBD2. Per the germline V gene, CDR1 is LGHDT and CDR2 is YNNKEL (reference sequence). Losses at the gene ends were 1 base for V and 5 bases for J; bases not matched to a gene: 7. There are 15 residues in the CDR3. The CDR3 here is CASSQVGGSYETQYF. The CDR3 nucleotides are TGTGCCAGCAGCCAAGTCGGCGGGAGCTACGAGACCCAGTACTTC.

The chain links TRBV7-9 to TRBJ2-1; 7 positions agree with TRBD1. Germline trimming cut 5 bases from V and 0 bases from J; bases unmatched to any gene: 4. This CDR3 contains 15 residues. The V gene's germline CDR1 is SEHNR and CDR2 FQNEAQ (reference sequence). The CDR3 nucleotides read TGTGCCAGCAGCGCACAGGGGAACTCCTACAATGAGCAGTTCTTC. Translated: CASSAQGNSYNEQFF.

The gene calls are TRBV7-9 and TRBJ1-4; D is possibly TRBD1 (6 bases). This CDR3 spans 15 amino acids. The germline V gene encodes CDR1 SEHNR and CDR2 FQNEAQ (reference sequence). V lost 8 bases and J lost 0, with 13 bases in between. In nucleotides, the CDR3 is TGTGCCAGCCAGGGACAAACTGCAACTAATGAAAAACTGTTTTTT. Its translation is CASQGQTATNEKLFF. Drawing the rest from reference TRBV7-9 and TRBJ1-4, the complete variable domain is DTGVSQNPRHKITKRGQNVTFRCDPISEHNRLYWYRQTLGQGPEFLTYFQNEAQLEKSRLLSDRFSAERPKGSFSTLEIQRTEQGDSAMYLCASQGQTATNEKLFFGSGTQLSVL.

V and J are TRBV19 and TRBJ1-2; 8 bases are a match to TRBD1. The CDR3 covers 17 residues. With V trimmed by 4 bases and J by 1 base, 11 bases remained unmatched. CDR1 and CDR2 (germline): LNHDA, SQIVND (reference sequence). In DNA, the CDR3 is TGTGCCAGTAGTAGCAGGGGGCGCATTGCCTTTAACTATGGCTACACCTTC. It translates to CASSSRGRIAFNYGYTF.

The chain joins TRBV7-2 to TRBJ2-7; 8 bases agree with TRBD2. Germline CDR1 and CDR2: SGHTA and FQGNSA. V shed 4 bases, J shed 2 bases, and the junction held 13 bases outside the gene matches. The CDR3 extends over 17 amino acids. DNA for the CDR3: TGTGCCAGCAGCTACACCTCGGGGGGGGCAATTACCTACGAGCAGTACTTC. Translated, it gives CASSYTSGGAITYEQYF. Looking up the rest from reference TRBV7-2 and TRBJ2-7 gives the full variable domain: GAGVSQSPSNKVTEKGKDVELRCDPISGHTALYWYRQSLGQGLEFLIYFQGNSAPDKSGLPSDRFSAERTGGSVSTLTIQRTQQEDSAVYLCASSYTSGGAITYEQYFGPGTRLTVT.

The CDR3 DNA sequence: TGTGCCAGCGGGGGGGCTTATGGCTACACCTTC. As protein: CASGGAYGYTF. The chain carries TRBV7-2 and TRBJ1-2; TRBD1 is a possible D gene (6 bases). CDR1 is SGHTA and CDR2 is FQGNSA in the germline V gene. The CDR3 runs to 11 residues. The V end was cut by 8 bases, the J end by 5 bases, with 9 bases between.

The V and J genes are TRBV19 and TRBJ2-7, with a weak D call TRBD2 (5 bases). CDR3 size: 15 residues. Trimming left V 3 bases short and J 2 bases short, with 14 bases between. Germline V CDR1 and CDR2: LNHDA, SQIVND (reference sequence). The CDR3 loop is CASSIGGASAYEQYF. The CDR3 DNA is TGTGCCAGTAGTATCGGAGGCGCTAGTGCCTACGAGCAGTACTTC.

DNA of the CDR3: TGTGCCAGCAGCAATGACAGGGGGTTGAACACTGAAGCTTTCTTT. This translates into CASSNDRGLNTEAFF. This chain joins TRBV21-1 and TRBJ1-1; the D segment call TRBD1 is taken from the table without a DNA check. TRBV21-1 is designated a pseudogene. This CDR3 comprises 15 residues.

The chain has TRBV6-5 and TRBJ1-2, with D maybe TRBD1 (6 bases). There are 14 residues in the CDR3. Germline V gives CDR1 MNHEY, CDR2 SVGAGI. Trimming removed 6 bases from V and 0 bases from J, with 11 bases in between. Here the CDR3 DNA reads TGTGCCAGCAGAGGGGACACCGCTAACTATGGCTACACCTTC. This encodes CASRGDTANYGYTF.

The table lists this clone with a count of one. The CDR3 DNA follows: TGTGCCAGCAGCGTCGGGGACAGGGGATATGAAGCTTTCTTT. Its translation: CASSVGDRGYEAFF. This chain connects TRBV9 to TRBJ1-1, with TRBD1 matching over 10 bases. The germline CDR1 and CDR2 sequences are SGDLS and YYNGEE. The CDR3 is 14 residues long. Trimming cost V 2 bases and J 7 bases; bases outside gene matches: 5.

This chain uses TRBV2 with TRBJ2-2, with 7 bases matching TRBD1. V shed 10 bases, J shed 6 bases, and the junction held 11 bases outside the gene matches. Germline CDR1 reads SNHLY; CDR2 reads FYNNEI. The CDR3 contains 14 residues. The DNA for the CDR3 is TGTGCCACCCTGGGGGACAGTCCCGCCGGGGAGCTGTTTTTT. This sequence encodes CATLGDSPAGELFF.

This clone was detected only once. The chain recombines TRBV5-1 with TRBJ2-1, with 9 bases aligning to TRBD1. V lost 4 bases to trimming and J lost 9 bases; unmatched junction nucleotides: 2. This CDR3 is built from 12 residues. CDR1 is SGHRS, CDR2 YFSETQ, per germline. The CDR3 coding sequence is TGCGCCAGCAGCCCGGACAGGGGTGAGCAGTTCTTC. It translates to CASSPDRGEQFF. Together with reference TRBV5-1 and TRBJ2-1, the CDR3 gives the full variable domain: KAGVTQTPRYLIKTRGQQVTLSCSPISGHRSVSWYQQTPGQGLQFLFEYFSETQRNKGNFPGRFSGRQFSNSRSEMNVSTLELGDSALYLCASSPDRGEQFFGPGTRLTVL.

V usage is TRBV15 and J usage is TRBJ2-5; TRBD2 agrees at 9 bases. Germline-derived CDR1 and CDR2 are LNHNV and YYDKDF (reference sequence). This CDR3 comprises 14 residues. J was trimmed by 8 bases and V by 3 bases; bases with no gene match: 7. CDR3 residues: CATSSPGLAQTQYF. The CDR3 DNA sequence: TGTGCCACCAGCAGTCCGGGACTAGCTCAAACCCAGTACTTC.

This clone was recorded only once. The rearrangement links TRBV5-4 to TRBJ2-7; 7 bases agree with TRBD2. CDR3 length: 15 residues. CDR1 SGHNT and CDR2 YYREEE come from the germline V gene (reference sequence). V was pared by 6 bases and J by 6 bases, with 15 bases of the junction left unmatched. The CDR3 region has the DNA TGTGCCAGCACCCCAACGGGGGGAGGGCCCTTCGAGCAGTACTTC. It translates to CASTPTGGGPFEQYF. Full variable domain (rest looked up from reference TRBV5-4 and TRBJ2-7): ETGVTQSPTHLIKTRGQQVTLRCSSQSGHNTVSWYQQALGQGPQFIFQYYREEENGRGNFPPRFSGLQFPNYSSELNVNALELDDSALYLCASTPTGGGPFEQYFGPGTRLTVT.

This clone occurred a few times. This chain joins TRBV5-1 and TRBJ1-1; D call uncertain. Germline-derived CDR1 and CDR2 are SGHRS and YFSETQ. The CDR3 is 15 residues long. V lost 0 bases, J lost 1 base, and 10 bases lay in between. CDR3 sequence reads: CASSLGGQANTEAFF. CDR3 DNA: TGCGCCAGCAGCTTGGGAGGGCAGGCGAACACTGAAGCTTTCTTT.

This chain connects TRBV19 to TRBJ2-3; 7 nucleotides line up with TRBD2. The germline V gene encodes CDR1 LNHDA and CDR2 SQIVND (reference sequence). The CDR3 is 14 amino acids. J lost 6 bases, V lost 3 bases, and 6 bases had no gene match. For the CDR3, the DNA is TGTGCCAGTAGTATTGAAGGGAGGGCTGATACGCAGTATTTT. Translated: CASSIEGRADTQYF.

J is TRBJ2-3 and V is TRBV11-3; 8 nucleotides match TRBD2. The CDR3 sequence is 15 residues long. Germline CDR1 and CDR2: SGHNT and YENEEA. J lost 2 bases, V lost 4 bases, and 5 bases had no gene match. In nucleotides, the CDR3 is TGTGCCAGCAGCTCCTTAGCGGGGCCCACAGATACGCAGTATTTT. Translation: CASSSLAGPTDTQYF.

The chain is built from TRBV5-4 and TRBJ2-3; 9 positions agree with TRBD2. V was pared by 0 bases and J by 0 bases, with 2 bases of the junction left unmatched. The CDR3 consists of 16 residues. Germline CDR1 and CDR2: SGHNT and YYREEE (reference sequence). The DNA of the CDR3 is TGTGCCAGCAGCTTGGGGACTAGCGAGAGCACAGATACGCAGTATTTT. Encoded protein: CASSLGTSESTDTQYF.

The rearrangement joins TRBV20-1 to TRBJ2-7; the D gene is possibly TRBD2 (5 bases). The germline V gene has CDR1 DFQATT and CDR2 SNEGSKA (reference sequence). This CDR3 is built from 14 residues. Trimming cost V 3 bases and J 6 bases, with 18 bases left between them. As DNA, the CDR3 is TGCAGTGCTAGTAAACGGGATCGACCGGCCGAGCAGTACTTC. The encoded protein is CSASKRDRPAEQYF.

V is TRBV6-1 and J is TRBJ2-3, with a tentative D call TRBD1 (5 bases). This CDR3 is 12 amino acids long. CDR1 is MNHNS and CDR2 is SASEGT in the germline V gene. Trimming cost V 3 bases and J 5 bases, with 6 bases left between them. The DNA for the CDR3 is TGTGCCAGCAGTGAGCAGGGAGATACGCAGTATTTT. This encodes CASSEQGDTQYF.